In its sample, the clone carrying this TCR beta chain was seen a few times. Its antigen is not known. Each CDR3 protein gets one entry after TCRdb re-called the 5' RACE reads with MiXCR. The sample shows some 660,000 distinct CDR3 sequences, roughly 8% of them seen only once. The CDR3 length is 13 residues. V lost 4 bases to trimming and J lost 6 bases, with 13 bases between them. CDR1 LGHDT and CDR2 YNNKEL come from the germline V gene (reference sequence). These data originate in a study of identical twins. Study-wide results and limits: Among out-of-frame alpha sequences shared by twins, low generation probability occurred in excess. Beta out-of-frame sequences displayed a weaker excess of sharing between twins. Model-predicted out-of-frame TCR alpha sharing fell below observed values in monozygotic twins.

These data were likewise used in another study, on yellow fever vaccine responses in identical twins. From that paper: Twins' T cell vaccine responses reportedly looked partly convergent, partly personalized.

Specimen: PBMCs. The sequence was collected from a young woman in good health. The chain couples TRBV3-1 to TRBJ2-7; D is undetermined. CDR3 residues: CASSPLSLGEQYF. CDR3 DNA sequence: TGTGCCAGCAGCCCCCTTTCCCTCGGCGAGCAGTACTTC.